This T cell receptor beta chain was observed in a study of T cell repertoires in cytomegalovirus infection. TCRdb re-called the reads with MiXCR, one entry per CDR3 protein. Here the sample spans hundreds of thousands of distinct CDR3 sequences, about 39% being singletons. Trimming left V 5 bases short and J 5 bases short, with 9 bases between. Germline lookup yields CDR1 SGHTA and CDR2 FQGNSA. The CDR3 contains 12 residues. In this sample, this clonotype turned up a few times. The target antigen is unknown. Sequencing was performed on cultured PBMCs, taken from culture after CMV antigen stimulation. The clonotype comes from a human donor in good health (CMV status not recorded). Some clones in this sample may be carry-over from other donors' samples. The chain is built from TRBV7-2 and TRBJ1-2; D is possibly TRBD1 (6 bases). The CDR3 loop is CASSPGQYGYTF. CDR3 in DNA: TGTGCCAGCAGCCCCGGACAGTATGGCTACACCTTC.